Following are 5 T cell receptor beta chains from one sample sequenced in a study of T cell responses to AZD1222 COVID-19 vaccine. Method: immunoSEQ multiplex PCR; TCRdb's copy keeps in-frame clones and lacks some. This table has some 54,000 clones, about 90% appearing once. Sample: peripheral blood, taken on day 0 of AZD1222 vaccination. These receptors all come from an adult in good health.

V gene TRBV20-1 combines with J gene TRBJ1-4, with D possibly being TRBD1 (6 bases). The CDR3 runs to 14 residues. CDR1 DFQATT and CDR2 SNEGSKA come from the germline V gene (reference sequence). V shed 3 bases and J shed 0 bases, with 8 bases lying between them. CDR3 sequence (DNA): TGCAGTGCTAGTTACAGGGCAACTAATGAAAAACTGTTTTTT. The encoded protein is CSASYRATNEKLFF.

The V and J genes are TRBV5-5 and TRBJ2-1; 14 bases line up with TRBD2. V was clipped by 4 bases and J by 9 bases; unmatched bases: 9. Germline-derived CDR1 and CDR2 are SGHKS and YYEKEE (reference sequence). This CDR3 contains 16 residues. The DNA of the CDR3 is TGTGCCAGCAGCGGGACTAGCGGGGGCCCCTTCGGTGAGCAGTTCTTC. Its translation is CASSGTSGGPFGEQFF.

This chain connects TRBV28 to TRBJ1-5, with D perhaps matching TRBD1 (6 bases). Germline assignment: CDR1 MDHEN and CDR2 SYDVKM. Trimming removed 5 bases at V and 4 bases at J, with 9 bases between. The CDR3 runs 13 residues. The CDR3 DNA reads as TGTGCCAGCAGTCGAGGGGGAAATCAGCCCCAGCATTTT. Translated: CASSRGGNQPQHF.

The rearrangement joins TRBV27 to TRBJ2-1; D tentatively reads TRBD1 or TRBD2 (5 bases each). The length of the CDR3 is 14 residues. With 1 base removed from V and 7 bases from J, the gap between germline ends came to 11 bases. Germline-derived CDR1 and CDR2 are MNHEY and SMNVEV (reference sequence). In nucleotides, the CDR3 is TGTGCCAGCAGTTTATGGGGGTCGGGGAATGAGCAGTTCTTC. It specifies CASSLWGSGNEQFF.

The chain employs TRBV4-3 and TRBJ2-7; 8 nucleotides agree with TRBD2. Germline lookup yields CDR1 LGHNA and CDR2 YSLEER. Losses at the gene ends were 1 base for V and 3 bases for J; bases not matched to a gene: 5. This CDR3 is 15 amino acids long. CDR3 sequence: CASSQGAGGYYEQYF. Here the CDR3 DNA reads TGCGCCAGCAGCCAAGGCGCGGGAGGATACTACGAGCAGTACTTC.